These 10 T cell receptor beta chains were sequenced from one sample in a study of cytomegalovirus exposure and HLA in healthy donors. PCR amplification relied on 60 Vbeta primers (plus 13 Jbeta primers). Measured with immunoSEQ multiplex PCR; TCRdb has only the in-frame clones, and not every one. In the table there are about 120,000 clones, approximately 15% of which are singletons. Sequenced: PBMCs. These receptors were collected from a young woman in good health and CMV-seronegative.

V usage is TRBV2 and J usage is TRBJ1-1, with 8 bases fitting TRBD1. This CDR3 spans 14 amino acids. Germline V lookup: CDR1 SNHLY, CDR2 FYNNEI. Trimming at V came to 6 bases and at J to 6 bases, leaving 9 bases not matched to a gene. The CDR3 here is CASSPTGGWAEAFF. In nucleotides, the CDR3 is TGTGCCAGCAGCCCCACAGGGGGATGGGCTGAAGCTTTCTTT. Together with reference TRBV2 and TRBJ1-1, the CDR3 gives the full variable domain: EPEVTQTPSHQVTQMGQEVILRCVPISNHLYFYWYRQILGQKVEFLVSFYNNEISEKSEIFDDQFSVERPDGSNFTLKIRSTKLEDSAMYFCASSPTGGWAEAFFGQGTRLTVV.

This rearrangement joins TRBV15 to TRBJ2-5; D is perhaps TRBD1 (6 bases). The CDR3 loop spans 13 amino acids. Germline CDR1 and CDR2: LNHNV and YYDKDF (reference sequence). V lost 1 base and J 3 bases, leaving 6 bases between the germline ends. The CDR3 spells CATSRGQEETQYF. Written as DNA, the CDR3 is TGTGCCACCAGCAGAGGACAGGAAGAGACCCAGTACTTC.

The chain is built from TRBV13 and TRBJ1-1; D perhaps matches TRBD1 (6 bases). V was pared by 7 bases and J by 5 bases, with 20 bases between. The CDR3 extends over 15 amino acids. Germline lookup yields CDR1 PRHDT and CDR2 FYEKMQ (reference sequence). For the CDR3, the DNA is TGTGCCAGCAACCACAATAGAGGGGGTCTAACTGAAGCTTTCTTT. It codes for CASNHNRGGLTEAFF.

The CDR3 loop reads CAWSVVPEPANYGYTF. The CDR3 region has the DNA TGTGCCTGGAGTGTAGTTCCCGAACCAGCTAACTATGGCTACACCTTC. V usage is TRBV30 and J usage is TRBJ1-2; the D is unclear. The germline gives CDR1 GTSNPN, CDR2 SVGIG (reference sequence). Trimming took off 0 bases at V and 0 bases at J, with 14 bases between the two ends. This CDR3 is built from 16 residues.

CDR3 amino acids: CASSLSLVNEQFF. The DNA of the CDR3 is TGTGCCAGCAGCTTATCTCTAGTTAATGAGCAGTTCTTC. The chain uses TRBV5-6 and TRBJ2-1; D unresolved. The ends were cut back, 2 bases at V and 7 bases at J, with 10 bases in the middle. Germline loops: CDR1 SGHDT, CDR2 YYEEEE. CDR3 size: 13 residues.

In regard to this clone: Within the sample, other DNA sequences also encode this same CDR3. The CDR3 is CASSYLAGGSYEQYF. DNA for the CDR3: TGTGCCAGCAGTTACCTAGCGGGAGGTTCCTACGAGCAGTACTTC. V is TRBV6-5 and J is TRBJ2-7; 11 nucleotides agree with TRBD2. V shed 2 bases and J 1 base; nucleotides not matched to a gene: 1. Germline-derived CDR1 and CDR2 are MNHEY and SVGAGI. The CDR3 sequence is 15 residues long.

This clone was seen more than once but under ten times. As DNA, the CDR3 is TGTGCCAGCACCAAACGAGGGGGACAGAATCAGCCCCAGCATTTT. This translates into CASTKRGGQNQPQHF. The chain uses TRBV21-1 and TRBJ1-5; the tabulated D call, TRBD1, remains unverified against the DNA. TRBV21-1 is assigned pseudogene status. This CDR3 region has 15 residues.

This clone has only a few counts. The chain combines TRBV5-6 with TRBJ1-4; 8 nucleotides match TRBD1. The length of the CDR3 is 14 residues. Germline V gene sequence: CDR1 SGHDT, CDR2 YYEEEE. Losses at the gene ends were 3 bases for V and 10 bases for J; bases not matched to a gene: 8. CDR3 sequence: CASSSLIDRGKLFF. For the CDR3, the DNA is TGTGCCAGCAGCTCCCTAATTGACAGGGGAAAACTGTTTTTT.

The chain employs TRBV28 and TRBJ2-5; 13 bases map to TRBD2. Germline V gene data show CDR1 as MDHEN and CDR2 as SYDVKM. The CDR3 length is 17 residues. V was pared by 4 bases and J by 5 bases, with 10 bases of the junction left unmatched. This chain's CDR3 is CASSSNTQLAGGETQYF. CDR3 DNA: TGTGCCAGCAGTTCCAACACGCAACTAGCGGGGGGGGAGACCCAGTACTTC.

In DNA, the CDR3 is TGTGCCAGCACCATTGACGGTTCGGGGAAGCCCCAGCATTTT. It encodes CASTIDGSGKPQHF. V usage is TRBV28 and J usage is TRBJ1-5; D remains ambiguous. V lost 7 bases to trimming and J lost 8 bases, with 18 bases between them. The CDR3 has 14 residues. CDR1 is MDHEN, CDR2 SYDVKM, per germline.